This T cell receptor (beta chain) was sequenced during a study of spatial heterogeneity in lung cancer. V was pared by 6 bases and J by 2 bases, with 14 bases between. The CDR3 is 13 residues long. Germline CDR1 reads DFQATT; CDR2 reads SNEGSKA (reference sequence). TCRdb processed the 5' RACE reads anew with MiXCR; each CDR3 protein has one entry. The table includes about 70,000 distinct CDR3 sequences, 8% to 10% detected once. Time point of the sample: blood at routine non-recurrence follow-up after resection. This clonotype was observed at least ten times. Source: PBMCs, taken at follow-up. This chain links TRBV20-1 with TRBJ2-7; D unresolved. This TCR derives from a female donor with early-stage non-small cell lung cancer. DNA of the CDR3: TGCAGTGCCGATAAGCCGGCGGCCTACGAGCAGTACTTC. It encodes CSADKPAAYEQYF.